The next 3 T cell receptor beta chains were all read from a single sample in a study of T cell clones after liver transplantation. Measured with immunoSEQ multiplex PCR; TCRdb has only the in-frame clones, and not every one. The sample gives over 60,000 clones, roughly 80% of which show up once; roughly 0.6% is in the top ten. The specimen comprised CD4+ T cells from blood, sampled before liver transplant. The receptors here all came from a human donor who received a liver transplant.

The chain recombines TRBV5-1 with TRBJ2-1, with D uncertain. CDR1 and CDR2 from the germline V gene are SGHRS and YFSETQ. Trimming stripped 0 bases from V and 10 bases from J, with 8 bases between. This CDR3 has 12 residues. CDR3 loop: CASSLGLTEQFF. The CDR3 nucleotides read TGCGCCAGCAGCTTGGGATTGACCGAGCAGTTCTTC.

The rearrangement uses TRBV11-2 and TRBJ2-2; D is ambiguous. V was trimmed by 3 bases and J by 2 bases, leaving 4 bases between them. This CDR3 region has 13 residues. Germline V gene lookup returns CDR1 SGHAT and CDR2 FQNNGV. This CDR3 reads CASSLVNTGELFF. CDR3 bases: TGTGCCAGCAGCTTGGTTAACACCGGGGAGCTGTTTTTT.

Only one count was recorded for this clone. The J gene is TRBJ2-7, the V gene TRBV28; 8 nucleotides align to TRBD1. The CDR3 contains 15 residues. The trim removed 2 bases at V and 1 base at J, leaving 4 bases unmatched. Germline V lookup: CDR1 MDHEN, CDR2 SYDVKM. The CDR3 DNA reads TGTGCCAGCAGTTTAACCGGGACAGGTTCCTACGAGCAGTACTTC. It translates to CASSLTGTGSYEQYF. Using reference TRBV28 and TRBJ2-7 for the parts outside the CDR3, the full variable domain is DVKVTQSSRYLVKRTGEKVFLECVQDMDHENMFWYRQDPGLGLRLIYFSYDVKMKEKGDIPEGYSVSREKKERFSLILESASTNQTSMYLCASSLTGTGSYEQYFGPGTRLTVT.